The clone carrying this T cell receptor (beta chain) has at least ten counts. Its antigen remains unidentified. Original processing methods: A classifier of distant metastasis in papillary thyroid cancer was built from CDR3 differences (across clinicopathological groups). TCRdb reanalyzed the PCR reads via MiXCR. The V and J calls, along with clone size, are taken from TCRdb and not from the paper's own processing. In the table there are about 70,000 clones, around 20% of which are singletons. The CDR3 is 15 residues long. V lost 4 bases, J lost 6 bases, and 6 bases stayed unmatched. Per the germline V gene, CDR1 is SGDLS and CDR2 is YYNGEE. This sample stems from a study of metastatic and nonmetastatic thyroid tumors. Study in general: The study looked at repertoires side by side in blood and in tumor or nodule tissue from malignant and benign thyroid patients.

Prior to thyroid surgery, none of the patients had received any treatment. Study results and caveats: Versus benign nodules, malignant thyroid tumors reportedly had significantly higher TCR beta diversity, in blood and tumor.

The sequencing sample was made of blood. The TCR originated in a female donor with papillary thyroid cancer or a benign thyroid nodule (not recorded which). Some clones in this sample may be carry-over from other donors' samples. V is TRBV9 and J is TRBJ2-1; 11 positions match TRBD2. CDR3 in amino acids: CASSRTSGGGNEQFF. The CDR3 DNA reads TGTGCCAGCAGCAGAACTAGCGGGGGTGGCAATGAGCAGTTCTTC. Complete variable domain (other parts from reference TRBV9 and TRBJ2-1): DSGVTQTPKHLITATGQRVTLRCSPRSGDLSVYWYQQSLDQGLQFLIQYYNGEERAKGNILERFSAQQFPDLHSELNLSSLELGDSALYFCASSRTSGGGNEQFFGPGTRLTVL.